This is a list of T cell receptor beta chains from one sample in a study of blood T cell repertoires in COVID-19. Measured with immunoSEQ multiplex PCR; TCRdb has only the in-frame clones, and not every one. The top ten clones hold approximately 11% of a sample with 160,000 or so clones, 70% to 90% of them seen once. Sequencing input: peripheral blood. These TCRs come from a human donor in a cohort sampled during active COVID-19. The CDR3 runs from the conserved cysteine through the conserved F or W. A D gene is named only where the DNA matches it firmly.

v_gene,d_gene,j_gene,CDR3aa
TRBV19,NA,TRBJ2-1,CASSRVRSSYNEQFF
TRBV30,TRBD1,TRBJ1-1,CAWSVGTGGNEAFF
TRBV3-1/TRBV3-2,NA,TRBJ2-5,CASSSASGWGETQYF
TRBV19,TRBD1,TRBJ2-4,CASSRTGGENIQYF
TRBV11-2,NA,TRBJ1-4,CASRRPGNEKLFF
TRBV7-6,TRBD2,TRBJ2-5,CASSLARGTALEYQETQYF
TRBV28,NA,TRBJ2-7,CASSSQGMYEQYF
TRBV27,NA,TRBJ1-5,CASSLSRGGQPQHF
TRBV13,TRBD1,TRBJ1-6,CASSVTGTDRSSYNSPLHF
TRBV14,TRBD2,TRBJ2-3,CASSPPGLPTPTDTQYF
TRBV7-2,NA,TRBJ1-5,CASSPGGRSNQPQHF
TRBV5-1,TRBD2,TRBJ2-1,CASSLTGGGDYNEQFF
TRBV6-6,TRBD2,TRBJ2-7,CASSRLAGALEQYF
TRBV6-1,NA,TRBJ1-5,CASSEMGEGIHQPQHF
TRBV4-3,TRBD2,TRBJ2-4,CASSQKGGNIQYF
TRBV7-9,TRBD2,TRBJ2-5,CASVFSGTSLGETQYF
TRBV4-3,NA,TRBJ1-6,CASSQDLREVASPLHF
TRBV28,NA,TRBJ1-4,CASTLPRTRGGYTPTNEKLFF
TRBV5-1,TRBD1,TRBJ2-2,CASTMVGGNVGTGELFF
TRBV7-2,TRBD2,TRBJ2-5,CASSRAGVTETQYF
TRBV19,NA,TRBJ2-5,CASSNFDNQETQYF
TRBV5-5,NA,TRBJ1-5,CASSFTDLNQPQHF
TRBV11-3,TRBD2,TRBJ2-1,CASGLAGVDEQFF
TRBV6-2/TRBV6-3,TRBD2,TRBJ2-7,CASSYMPGLAGGRYEQYF
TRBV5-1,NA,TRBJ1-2,CASSPSLDYGYTF
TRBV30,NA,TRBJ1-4,CALGGEKLFF
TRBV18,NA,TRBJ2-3,CASSIGQLTDTQYF
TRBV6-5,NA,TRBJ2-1,CASSYFGEQFF
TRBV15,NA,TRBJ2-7,CATSTGREQYF
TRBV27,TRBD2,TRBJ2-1,CASSSPGLADNEQFF
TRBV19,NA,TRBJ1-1,CASSISAGEKAEAFF
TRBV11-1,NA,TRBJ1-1,CASSLARVARGGEAFF
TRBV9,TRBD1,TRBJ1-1,CASSVSLGDRGVMNTEAFF
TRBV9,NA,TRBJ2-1,CASSVAPTSPRTSSYNEQFF
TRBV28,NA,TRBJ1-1,CASSFLPDNLNTEAFF
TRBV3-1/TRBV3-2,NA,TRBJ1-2,CASSLGQRQSGYTF
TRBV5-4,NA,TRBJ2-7,CASSLGGRPINTYEQYF
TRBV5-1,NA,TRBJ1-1,CASSPSRRGRVNTEAFF
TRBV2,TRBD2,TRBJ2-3,CAGGLAGAGDTQYF
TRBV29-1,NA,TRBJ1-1,CSVSVGRAGITEAFF
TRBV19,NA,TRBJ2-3,CASSIGPGEITDTQYF
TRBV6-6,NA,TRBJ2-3,CASSYSRGSTDTQYF
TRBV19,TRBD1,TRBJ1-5,CASSTTGGFSNQPQHF
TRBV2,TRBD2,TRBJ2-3,CASTRTGGSTDTQYF
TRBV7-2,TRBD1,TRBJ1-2,CASSSGDRGRLNGYTF
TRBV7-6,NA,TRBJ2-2,CASSPGWARTGELFF
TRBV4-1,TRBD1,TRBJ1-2,CASSQQTRDRNYGYTF
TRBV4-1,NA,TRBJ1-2,CASSQVMGRVFDRDTF
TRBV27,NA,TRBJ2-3,CASSLGQTGLDTQYF
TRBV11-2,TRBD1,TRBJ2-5,CASSQTGASLETQYF
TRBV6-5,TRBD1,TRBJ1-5,CASTRGTAGNQPQHF
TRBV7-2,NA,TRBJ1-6,CASSYGGLANSPLHF
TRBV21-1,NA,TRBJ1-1,CASSKDRGDTEAFF
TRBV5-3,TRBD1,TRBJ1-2,CARTRRTGSYGYTF
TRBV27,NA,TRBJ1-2,CASSSQGNYGYTF